This TCR beta chain was documented in a study of T cell repertoires in cytomegalovirus infection. Study background: Indicated by public TCR beta signatures were CMV infection and matching HLA type.

On this clonotype itself: Antigen: not known.

Findings and limits, study-wide: It was HLA-C-restricted CMV-specific TCR beta clonotypes that dominated the response ex vivo.

Via MiXCR, TCRdb re-called the reads, giving one row per CDR3 protein. The data contain 70,000 to 85,000 distinct CDR3 sequences, about 40% of them singletons. Germline V gene data show CDR1 as KGHSH and CDR2 as LQKENI. The V end lost 6 bases, the J end lost 1 base, and 16 bases lay between the germline ends. The CDR3 consists of 15 residues. The sequence was collected from a human donor in good health (CMV status not recorded). Some clones in this sample may be carry-over from other donors' samples. The sequencing here drew on CD8+ T cells from cultured PBMCs, taken from culture after CMV antigen stimulation. The chain carries TRBV18 and TRBJ2-7; a possible D gene is TRBD2 (5 bases). The CDR3 nucleotides are TGTGCCAGCTCTTCAACGGACTTACTATCCTACGAGCAGTACTTC. The encoded protein is CASSSTDLLSYEQYF.